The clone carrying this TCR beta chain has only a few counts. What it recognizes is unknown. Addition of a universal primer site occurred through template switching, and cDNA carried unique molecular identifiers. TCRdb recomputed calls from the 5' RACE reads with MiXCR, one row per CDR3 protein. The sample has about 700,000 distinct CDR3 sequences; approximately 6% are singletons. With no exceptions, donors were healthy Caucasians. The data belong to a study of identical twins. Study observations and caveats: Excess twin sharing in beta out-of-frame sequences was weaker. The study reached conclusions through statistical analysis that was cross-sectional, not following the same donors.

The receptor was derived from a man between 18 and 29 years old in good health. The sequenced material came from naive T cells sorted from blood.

The CDR3 loop reads CASSPPLTGGFEAFF. For the CDR3, the DNA is TGTGCCAGCTCACCACCGTTGACAGGGGGTTTTGAAGCTTTCTTT. The genes are TRBV18 and TRBJ1-1; 9 bases align to TRBD1. This CDR3 has 15 amino acids. V lost 0 bases and J lost 7; bases outside the gene matches: 6. Germline V gene sequence: CDR1 KGHSH, CDR2 LQKENI.